A single sample is the source of the 12 T cell receptor beta chains below, sequenced in a study of T cells in Graves' hyperthyroidism and ophthalmopathy (dated 2019 in TCRdb). The library was produced with multiplex PCR. Data came from an Illumina HiSeq 2000. The TCR beta CDR3 regions were amplified from RNA transcripts. A first-round RT-PCR of the TCR CDR3 used the HTBI primer set with the Qiagen OneStep RT-PCR kit. The raw public reads went through TCRdb reprocessing: fastp at Q25, MiXCR clone calling, in-frame beta chains kept. Rows with one shared CDR3 protein collapse into an entry with the most common genes and DNA. The sample includes approximately 600,000 distinct CDR3 sequences, with 15% to 20% observed a single time. 3% to 4% of the sample is in the top ten clones. Sequenced sample: blood. These receptors were obtained from a woman in her 30s with Graves' hyperthyroidism.

The chain uses TRBV6-1 and TRBJ2-5; D may be TRBD1 or TRBD2 (6 bases each). V dropped 8 bases and J dropped 5 bases, with 12 bases sitting between them. CDR3 length: 12 residues. Germline V gene lookup returns CDR1 MNHNS and CDR2 SASEGT. The CDR3 DNA reads TGTGCCAGCGTGGGGGGCCAGGAGACCCAGTACTTC. It translates to CASVGGQETQYF.

The chain couples TRBV19 to TRBJ2-5, with D uncertain. Germline V gene data show CDR1 as LNHDA and CDR2 as SQIVND (reference sequence). The CDR3 sequence is 14 residues long. The germline V and J ends were trimmed by 1 base and 5 bases, with 11 bases remaining between them. The CDR3 bases are TGTGCCAGTAGTATAGTTGGGATCGAGGAGACCCAGTACTTC. It translates to CASSIVGIEETQYF.

This clonotype was picked up many times. This rearrangement joins TRBV13 to TRBJ2-1; D is unclear. V gave up 3 bases and J gave up 10 bases, with 7 bases separating them. The germline gives CDR1 PRHDT, CDR2 FYEKMQ (reference sequence). This CDR3 contains 11 residues. The CDR3 sequence: CASSFESEQFF. For the CDR3, the DNA is TGTGCCAGCAGCTTCGAATCCGAGCAGTTCTTC.

A few counts support this clonotype. The rearrangement joins TRBV5-1 to TRBJ1-5; no clear D. Trimming took off 0 bases at V and 5 bases at J, with 9 bases between the two ends. The CDR3 is 14 amino acids. In germline, CDR1 is SGHRS, CDR2 YFSETQ. As DNA, the CDR3 is TGCGCCAGCAGCTTGGATTCGTCAGATCAGCCCCAGCATTTT. Translating it yields CASSLDSSDQPQHF.

This chain links TRBV9 with TRBJ1-1, with D hard to call. The CDR3 is 17 residues long. Per the germline V gene, CDR1 is SGDLS and CDR2 is YYNGEE. Trimming removed 0 bases from V and 3 bases from J, with 18 bases in between. The CDR3 here is CASSVAHGGSSYTEAFF. The CDR3 bases are TGTGCCAGCAGCGTAGCTCATGGCGGCAGCTCATACACTGAAGCTTTCTTT.

In this sample, this clonotype turned up once. The chain links TRBV7-8 to TRBJ2-7, with 13 nucleotides matching TRBD2. The CDR3 loop spans 19 amino acids. V lost 5 bases and J lost 6; bases outside the gene matches: 19. The germline V gene has CDR1 SGHVS and CDR2 FQNEAQ. The CDR3 is CASSTRTGGGLAGETEQYF. The CDR3 coding sequence is TGTGCCAGCAGCACCCGGACAGGGGGAGGACTAGCGGGAGAGACCGAGCAGTACTTC.

In the case of this clonotype: This could be a read error, since a much larger clone is one nucleotide away. The chain recombines TRBV4-3 with TRBJ2-1; 10 bases fit TRBD2. J lost 8 bases, V lost 1 base, and 5 bases had no gene match. The CDR3 is 15 amino acids. From germline, CDR1 is LGHNA and CDR2 YSLEER. This CDR3 reads CASSQGVSGRYEQFF. The CDR3 bases are TGCGCCAGCAGCCAAGGGGTTAGCGGGAGGTATGAGCAGTTCTTC.

This clonotype came up many times. CDR3 protein: CASSLLGGGARDEQFF. The CDR3 DNA is TGTGCCAGCAGCTTGCTCGGGGGAGGGGCGCGGGATGAGCAGTTCTTC. The chain uses TRBV7-8 and TRBJ2-1, with 7 nucleotides matching TRBD2. The CDR3 length is 16 residues. From germline, CDR1 is SGHVS and CDR2 FQNEAQ. The junction had 13 bases not matched to a gene; V was cut back by 3 bases and J by 8 bases. Full variable domain (rest looked up from reference TRBV7-8 and TRBJ2-1): GAGVSQSPRYKVAKRGQDVALRCDPISGHVSLFWYQQALGQGPEFLTYFQNEAQLDKSGLPSDRFFAERPEGSVSTLKIQRTQQEDSAVYLCASSLLGGGARDEQFFGPGTRLTVL.

This clonotype was found many times. The chain recombines TRBV28 with TRBJ2-1; 12 bases are shared with TRBD2. Germline CDR1 and CDR2: MDHEN and SYDVKM. The CDR3 extends over 15 amino acids. Trimming at V came to 5 bases and at J to 7 bases, leaving 6 bases not matched to a gene. CDR3 residues: CASSPSGTSGNEQFF. The CDR3 nucleotides read TGTGCCAGCAGTCCCTCCGGGACTAGCGGGAATGAGCAGTTCTTC.

The J gene is TRBJ2-2, the V gene TRBV3-1; D not resolved. This CDR3 is 12 amino acids long. The germline V gene encodes CDR1 LGHDT and CDR2 YNNKEL (reference sequence). Trimming left V 0 bases short and J 8 bases short, with 4 bases between. The CDR3 DNA reads TGTGCCAGCAGCCAAGAGGCTGGGGAGCTGTTTTTT. It translates to CASSQEAGELFF.

Ten or more counts support this clonotype. This chain uses TRBV7-9 with TRBJ2-1; 13 bases align to TRBD2. The CDR3 covers 18 residues. CDR1 is SEHNR and CDR2 is FQNEAQ in the germline V gene (reference sequence). The trim removed 6 bases at V and 9 bases at J, leaving 17 bases unmatched. CDR3 nucleotide sequence: TGTGCCAGCAGTCCGACTAGCGGGAGGAGTAAAAAAGAGAGTGAGCAGTTCTTC. Encoded protein: CASSPTSGRSKKESEQFF.

This clonotype was seen repeatedly, ten times or more. The chain carries TRBV11-2 and TRBJ2-1; 11 nucleotides agree with TRBD1. Trimming removed 1 base from V and 7 bases from J; junction bases left unmatched: 9. Germline-derived CDR1 and CDR2 are SGHAT and FQNNGV. The CDR3 is made up of 17 amino acids. For the CDR3, the DNA is TGTGCCAGCAGCTTAGTTCTGGGACAGGGGGTTTGGAATGAGCAGTTCTTC. This sequence encodes CASSLVLGQGVWNEQFF.